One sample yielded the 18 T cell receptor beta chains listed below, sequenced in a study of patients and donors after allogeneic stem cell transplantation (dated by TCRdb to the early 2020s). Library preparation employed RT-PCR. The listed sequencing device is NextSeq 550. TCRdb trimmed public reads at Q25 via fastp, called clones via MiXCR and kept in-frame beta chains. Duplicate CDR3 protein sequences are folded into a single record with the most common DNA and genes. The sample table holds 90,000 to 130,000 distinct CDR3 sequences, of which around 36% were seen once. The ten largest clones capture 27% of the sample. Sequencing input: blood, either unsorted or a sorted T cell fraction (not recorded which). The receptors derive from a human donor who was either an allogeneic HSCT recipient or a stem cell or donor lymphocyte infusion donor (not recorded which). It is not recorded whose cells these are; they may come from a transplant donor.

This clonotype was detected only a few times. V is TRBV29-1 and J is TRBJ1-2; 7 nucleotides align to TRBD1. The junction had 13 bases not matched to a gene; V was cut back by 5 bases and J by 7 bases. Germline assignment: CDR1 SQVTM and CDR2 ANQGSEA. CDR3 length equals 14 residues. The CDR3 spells CSVTKWQGVAGYTF. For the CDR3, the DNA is TGCAGCGTTACAAAATGGCAGGGGGTTGCTGGCTACACCTTC.

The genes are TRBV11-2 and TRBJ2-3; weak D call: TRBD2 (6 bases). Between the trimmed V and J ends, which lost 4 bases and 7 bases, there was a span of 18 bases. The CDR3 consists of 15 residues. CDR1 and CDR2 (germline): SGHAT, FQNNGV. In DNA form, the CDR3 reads TGTGCCAGCAGCTCTCCCGGGGGACGGGACTATACGCAGTATTTT. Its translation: CASSSPGGRDYTQYF. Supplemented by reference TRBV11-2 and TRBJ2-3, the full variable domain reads EAGVAQSPRYKIIEKRQSVAFWCNPISGHATLYWYQQILGQGPKLLIQFQNNGVVDDSQLPKDRFSAERLKGVDSTLKIQPAKLEDSAVYLCASSSPGGRDYTQYFGPGTRLTVL.

The CDR3 spells CASSHPHDYEQYF. CDR3 sequence (DNA): TGTGCCAGCAGCCATCCTCATGACTACGAGCAGTACTTC. V is TRBV4-2 and J is TRBJ2-7, with D unresolved. The CDR3 contains 13 residues. Trimming removed 3 bases at V and 3 bases at J, with 9 bases between. The germline V gene encodes CDR1 LGHNA and CDR2 YNFKEQ.

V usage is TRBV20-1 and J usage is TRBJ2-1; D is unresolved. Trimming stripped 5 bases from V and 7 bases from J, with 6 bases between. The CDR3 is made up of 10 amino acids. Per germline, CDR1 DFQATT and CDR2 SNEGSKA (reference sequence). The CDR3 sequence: CSAVENEQFF. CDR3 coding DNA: TGCAGTGCTGTCGAGAATGAGCAGTTCTTC.

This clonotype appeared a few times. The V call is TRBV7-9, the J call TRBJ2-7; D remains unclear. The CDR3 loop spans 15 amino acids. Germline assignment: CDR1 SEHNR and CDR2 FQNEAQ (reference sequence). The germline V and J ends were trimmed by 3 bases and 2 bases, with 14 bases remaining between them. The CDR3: CASSFRDLPPYEQYF. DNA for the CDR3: TGTGCCAGCAGCTTCCGAGACTTACCCCCCTACGAGCAGTACTTC.

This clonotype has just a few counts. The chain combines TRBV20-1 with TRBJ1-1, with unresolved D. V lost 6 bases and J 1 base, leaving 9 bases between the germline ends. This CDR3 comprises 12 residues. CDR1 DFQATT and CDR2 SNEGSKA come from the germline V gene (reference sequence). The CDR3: CSAADGNTEAFF. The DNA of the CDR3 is TGCAGTGCCGCGGACGGGAACACTGAAGCTTTCTTT.

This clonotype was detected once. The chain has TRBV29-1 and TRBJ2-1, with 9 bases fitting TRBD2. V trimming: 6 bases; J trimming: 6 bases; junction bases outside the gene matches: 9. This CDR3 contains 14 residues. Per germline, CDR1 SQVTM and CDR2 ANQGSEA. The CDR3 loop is CSVSRTSASNEQFF. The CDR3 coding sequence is TGCAGCGTCTCGAGGACTAGCGCCTCCAATGAGCAGTTCTTC.

The CDR3 spells CAISEKGDRAHNEQFF. The CDR3 DNA sequence: TGTGCCATCAGTGAGAAGGGGGACAGGGCCCACAATGAGCAGTTCTTC. The chain joins TRBV10-3 to TRBJ2-1, with 9 bases aligning to TRBD1. Germline CDR1 reads ENHRY; CDR2 reads SYGVKD. This CDR3 is 16 amino acids long. V was pared by 2 bases and J by 5 bases, with 7 bases of the junction left unmatched.

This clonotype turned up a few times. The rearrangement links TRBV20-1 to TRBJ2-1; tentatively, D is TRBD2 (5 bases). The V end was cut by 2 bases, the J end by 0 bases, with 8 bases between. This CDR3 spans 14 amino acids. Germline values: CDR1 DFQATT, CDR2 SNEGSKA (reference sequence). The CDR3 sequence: CSARLGSSYNEQFF. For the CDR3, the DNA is TGCAGTGCTAGATTGGGGAGCTCCTACAATGAGCAGTTCTTC.

The CDR3 region has the DNA TGTGCCAGCAGATCGGGAGAATCGAACACTGAAGCTTTCTTT. Amino acids: CASRSGESNTEAFF. This chain uses TRBV28 with TRBJ1-1; D is undetermined. Germline lookup yields CDR1 MDHEN and CDR2 SYDVKM. Trimming cost V 6 bases and J 1 base, with 12 bases left between them. CDR3 length: 14 amino acids. The full variable domain, rest sourced from reference TRBV28 and TRBJ1-1, is DVKVTQSSRYLVKRTGEKVFLECVQDMDHENMFWYRQDPGLGLRLIYFSYDVKMKEKGDIPEGYSVSREKKERFSLILESASTNQTSMYLCASRSGESNTEAFFGQGTRLTVV.

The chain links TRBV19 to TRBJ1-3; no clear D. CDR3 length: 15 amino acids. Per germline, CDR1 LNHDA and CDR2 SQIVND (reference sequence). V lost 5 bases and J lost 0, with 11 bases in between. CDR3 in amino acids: CASSSGQHSGNTIYF. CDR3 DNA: TGTGCCAGTAGTTCCGGCCAACACTCTGGAAACACCATATATTTT. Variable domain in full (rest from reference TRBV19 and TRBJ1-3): DGGITQSPKYLFRKEGQNVTLSCEQNLNHDAMYWYRQDPGQGLRLIYYSQIVNDFQKGDIAEGYSVSREKKESFPLTVTSAQKNPTAFYLCASSSGQHSGNTIYFGEGSWLTVV.

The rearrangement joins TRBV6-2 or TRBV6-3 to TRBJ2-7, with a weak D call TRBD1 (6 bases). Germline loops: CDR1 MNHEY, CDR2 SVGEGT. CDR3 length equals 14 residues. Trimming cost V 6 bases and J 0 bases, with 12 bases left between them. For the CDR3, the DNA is TGTGCCAGCAGAAGACAGGTCCGCTCCTACGAGCAGTACTTC. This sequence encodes CASRRQVRSYEQYF.

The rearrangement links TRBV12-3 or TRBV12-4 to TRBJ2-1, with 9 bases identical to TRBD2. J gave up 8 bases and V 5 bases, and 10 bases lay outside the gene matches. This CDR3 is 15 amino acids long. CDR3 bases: TGTGCCAGCAGTCCGGCTCCGGGACTAGCCCATGAGCAGTTCTTC. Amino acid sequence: CASSPAPGLAHEQFF.

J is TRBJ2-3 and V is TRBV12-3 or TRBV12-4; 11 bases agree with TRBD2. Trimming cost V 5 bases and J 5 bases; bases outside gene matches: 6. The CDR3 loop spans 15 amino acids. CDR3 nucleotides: TGTGCCAGCAGTGGGACTAGCGGAGGTGGAGATACGCAGTATTTT. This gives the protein CASSGTSGGGDTQYF.

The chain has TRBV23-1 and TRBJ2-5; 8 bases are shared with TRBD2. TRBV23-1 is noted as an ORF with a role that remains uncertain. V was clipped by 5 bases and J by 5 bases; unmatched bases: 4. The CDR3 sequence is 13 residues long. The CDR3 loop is CASSGTSRETQYF. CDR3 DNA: TGCGCCAGCAGTGGGACTAGTAGGGAGACCCAGTACTTC.

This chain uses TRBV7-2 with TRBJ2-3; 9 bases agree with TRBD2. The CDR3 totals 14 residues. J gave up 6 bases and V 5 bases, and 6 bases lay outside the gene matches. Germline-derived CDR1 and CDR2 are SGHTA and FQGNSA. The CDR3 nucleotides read TGTGCCAGCAGCCGTAGCGGGAGCTTTGATACGCAGTATTTT. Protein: CASSRSGSFDTQYF.

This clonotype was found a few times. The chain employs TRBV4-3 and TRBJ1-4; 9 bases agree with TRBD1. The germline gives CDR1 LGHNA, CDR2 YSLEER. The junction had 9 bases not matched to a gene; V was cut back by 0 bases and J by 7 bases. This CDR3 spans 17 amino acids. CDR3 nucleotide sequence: TGCGCCAGCAGCCAAGACCCCGCCGGGACAGGGATTGAAAAACTGTTTTTT. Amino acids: CASSQDPAGTGIEKLFF.

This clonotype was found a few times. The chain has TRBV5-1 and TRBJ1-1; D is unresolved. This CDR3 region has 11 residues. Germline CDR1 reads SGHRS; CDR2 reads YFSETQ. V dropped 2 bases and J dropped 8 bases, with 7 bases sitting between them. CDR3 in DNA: TGCGCCAGCAGCTTAACTGGGGAAGCTTTCTTT. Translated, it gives CASSLTGEAFF.